These 2 T cell receptor beta chains came from one sample sequenced in a study of T cell responses to AZD1222 COVID-19 vaccine. Repertoires were generated with immunoSEQ multiplex PCR, while TCRdb's copy carries only in-frame clones and drops some. The top ten clones hold around 30% of a sample with approximately 80,000 clones, approximately 90% of them seen once. Specimen: peripheral blood, collected 28 days after the second AZD1222 dose. The origin of the receptors is an adult who received the AZD1222 COVID-19 vaccine.

This chain connects TRBV2 to TRBJ1-1; a weak D match, TRBD1 (5 bases). The CDR3 has 13 amino acids. V lost 3 bases and J 5 bases, leaving 10 bases between the germline ends. Looked up from germline, CDR1 is SNHLY and CDR2 is FYNNEI. The CDR3 here is CASSDRAGTEAFF. Here the CDR3 DNA reads TGTGCCAGCAGTGACAGGGCTGGGACTGAAGCTTTCTTT.

This chain connects TRBV7-2 to TRBJ1-6; 7 bases line up with TRBD1. This CDR3 has 14 amino acids. From germline, CDR1 is SGHTA and CDR2 FQGNSA. J lost 6 bases, V lost 3 bases, and 2 bases had no gene match. For the CDR3, the DNA is TGTGCCAGCAGCTTTTCAGGGGGTAATTCACCCCTCCACTTT. It codes for CASSFSGGNSPLHF.